The rows below give T cell receptor beta chains drawn from one sample of a study of blood T cell repertoires in COVID-19. Clones were read by immunoSEQ multiplex PCR, and TCRdb kept only the in-frame ones, dropping some. The table has a few hundred thousand clones, under 90% seen once. Material: peripheral blood. The source of these receptors is a woman aged 30 to 39 with COVID-19, enrolled during active disease. Both conserved end residues are trimmed from each CDR3. The listing skips clone size in some rows; elsewhere it reads once, few, many or a size class.

v_gene: TRBV14; abundance: NA; j_gene: TRBJ2-1; CDR3aa: ASSQLPAVVDEQF
v_gene: TRBV5-1; abundance: NA; j_gene: TRBJ1-6; CDR3aa: ASSPQGLSPLH
v_gene: TRBV5-6; abundance: NA; j_gene: TRBJ1-4; CDR3aa: ASSLGAGKVKLF
v_gene: TRBV27; abundance: NA; j_gene: TRBJ2-1; CDR3aa: ASSPDRGRNEQF
v_gene: TRBV28; abundance: NA; j_gene: TRBJ1-2; CDR3aa: ASYAAGQGGRNT
v_gene: TRBV5-4; abundance: NA; j_gene: TRBJ2-5; CDR3aa: ASSQTSGGRAQY
v_gene: TRBV6-5; abundance: NA; j_gene: TRBJ2-1; CDR3aa: ASSYTGQGGNEQF
v_gene: TRBV5-1; abundance: once; j_gene: TRBJ1-3; CDR3aa: ASSLGQADGNTIY
v_gene: TRBV4-1; abundance: NA; j_gene: TRBJ1-3; CDR3aa: ASSPYPGGTGTGNTIY
v_gene: TRBV19; abundance: NA; j_gene: TRBJ2-2; CDR3aa: ASSIDRRVYGELF
v_gene: TRBV2; abundance: NA; j_gene: TRBJ1-5; CDR3aa: ASSEAGAGQQPQH
v_gene: TRBV11-3; abundance: few; j_gene: TRBJ2-3; CDR3aa: ASSLGLVQDTQY
v_gene: TRBV6-2/TRBV6-3; abundance: NA; j_gene: TRBJ2-1; CDR3aa: ASSWVSGTGEDNEQF
v_gene: TRBV5-1; abundance: NA; j_gene: TRBJ1-2; CDR3aa: ASSPGESEVGGYT
v_gene: TRBV5-1; abundance: few; j_gene: TRBJ1-6; CDR3aa: ASRLVTGYSPLH
v_gene: TRBV27; abundance: NA; j_gene: TRBJ1-6; CDR3aa: ASSSLPIPSYNSPLH
v_gene: TRBV11-2; abundance: few; j_gene: TRBJ1-1; CDR3aa: ASSLFGSSTEAF
v_gene: TRBV7-9; abundance: NA; j_gene: TRBJ1-1; CDR3aa: ASGTTGNTEAF
v_gene: TRBV6-5; abundance: NA; j_gene: TRBJ2-7; CDR3aa: ASSYSQRGLYEQY
v_gene: TRBV19; abundance: NA; j_gene: TRBJ1-1; CDR3aa: ASSFGQEAF
v_gene: TRBV30; abundance: NA; j_gene: TRBJ1-2; CDR3aa: AWLQGPGGYT
v_gene: TRBV5-1; abundance: NA; j_gene: TRBJ1-1; CDR3aa: ASSPMGGNTEAF
v_gene: TRBV3-1/TRBV3-2; abundance: NA; j_gene: TRBJ1-2; CDR3aa: ASSQAGVGYGYT
v_gene: TRBV7-2; abundance: NA; j_gene: TRBJ1-2; CDR3aa: ASSLRGANYGYT
v_gene: TRBV7-2; abundance: NA; j_gene: TRBJ1-6; CDR3aa: ASSNTGKNSPLH
v_gene: TRBV12-3/TRBV12-4; abundance: NA; j_gene: TRBJ1-1; CDR3aa: AIRRGRNTEAF
v_gene: TRBV18; abundance: NA; j_gene: TRBJ1-2; CDR3aa: ASSGQGMNYGYT
v_gene: TRBV11-3; abundance: NA; j_gene: TRBJ1-1; CDR3aa: ASSLDGGGEAF
v_gene: TRBV5-5; abundance: NA; j_gene: TRBJ1-5; CDR3aa: ASSFDGRGNQPQH
v_gene: TRBV4-2; abundance: NA; j_gene: TRBJ2-2; CDR3aa: ASSQEAFPGLVLAGELF
v_gene: TRBV3-1/TRBV3-2; abundance: NA; j_gene: TRBJ2-5; CDR3aa: ASSQDGTGGKTQY
v_gene: TRBV7-9; abundance: NA; j_gene: TRBJ1-1; CDR3aa: ASSPFTGLLSTEAF
v_gene: TRBV27; abundance: NA; j_gene: TRBJ2-6; CDR3aa: ASSFAPDRGLSGANVLT
v_gene: TRBV5-6; abundance: NA; j_gene: TRBJ1-1; CDR3aa: ASNLLNTEAF
v_gene: TRBV4-2; abundance: NA; j_gene: TRBJ2-7; CDR3aa: ASSQAGQGVHEQY
v_gene: TRBV7-8; abundance: once; j_gene: TRBJ2-2; CDR3aa: ASSLRPLVGELF
v_gene: TRBV7-8; abundance: NA; j_gene: TRBJ1-2; CDR3aa: ASSLKRTGVDGYT
v_gene: TRBV7-9; abundance: NA; j_gene: TRBJ1-1; CDR3aa: ASTTRAGKNTEAF
v_gene: TRBV12-3/TRBV12-4; abundance: NA; j_gene: TRBJ1-2; CDR3aa: ASSLLGSYGYT
v_gene: TRBV11-2; abundance: NA; j_gene: TRBJ2-1; CDR3aa: ASARVGGVNEQF
v_gene: TRBV28; abundance: NA; j_gene: TRBJ1-5; CDR3aa: ASSSINQPQH
v_gene: TRBV4-1; abundance: NA; j_gene: TRBJ2-3; CDR3aa: ASSLWDRSDTQY
v_gene: TRBV4-3; abundance: NA; j_gene: TRBJ2-3; CDR3aa: ASSQDLKGETQY
v_gene: TRBV18; abundance: NA; j_gene: TRBJ1-2; CDR3aa: ASSLGQGKYGYT
v_gene: TRBV4-1; abundance: NA; j_gene: TRBJ1-6; CDR3aa: ASSSGGGRNSPLH
v_gene: TRBV6-5; abundance: NA; j_gene: TRBJ2-6; CDR3aa: ANTWAGANVLT
v_gene: TRBV29-1; abundance: NA; j_gene: TRBJ1-2; CDR3aa: SVDTTGSNT
v_gene: TRBV14; abundance: NA; j_gene: TRBJ1-2; CDR3aa: ASSQDRSQAYGYT
v_gene: TRBV4-2; abundance: NA; j_gene: TRBJ2-1; CDR3aa: ASSPRSGVYNEQF
v_gene: TRBV2; abundance: NA; j_gene: TRBJ1-4; CDR3aa: ASRRQGGGEKLF
v_gene: TRBV12-3/TRBV12-4; abundance: few; j_gene: TRBJ1-2; CDR3aa: ASSLGTGDGYT
v_gene: TRBV4-3; abundance: NA; j_gene: TRBJ2-1; CDR3aa: ASSQDLGHRNEQF
v_gene: TRBV29-1; abundance: NA; j_gene: TRBJ1-2; CDR3aa: SVDGVGTYGYT
v_gene: TRBV7-6; abundance: once; j_gene: TRBJ1-1; CDR3aa: ASSLGAGNTEAF
v_gene: TRBV30; abundance: NA; j_gene: TRBJ1-4; CDR3aa: AWSVWDRGKKLF
v_gene: TRBV19; abundance: NA; j_gene: TRBJ1-2; CDR3aa: ASSSSYSNYGYT
v_gene: TRBV27; abundance: NA; j_gene: TRBJ1-5; CDR3aa: AARVVGTPFGLNQPQH
v_gene: TRBV11-1; abundance: NA; j_gene: TRBJ2-5; CDR3aa: ASSLDRSQETQY